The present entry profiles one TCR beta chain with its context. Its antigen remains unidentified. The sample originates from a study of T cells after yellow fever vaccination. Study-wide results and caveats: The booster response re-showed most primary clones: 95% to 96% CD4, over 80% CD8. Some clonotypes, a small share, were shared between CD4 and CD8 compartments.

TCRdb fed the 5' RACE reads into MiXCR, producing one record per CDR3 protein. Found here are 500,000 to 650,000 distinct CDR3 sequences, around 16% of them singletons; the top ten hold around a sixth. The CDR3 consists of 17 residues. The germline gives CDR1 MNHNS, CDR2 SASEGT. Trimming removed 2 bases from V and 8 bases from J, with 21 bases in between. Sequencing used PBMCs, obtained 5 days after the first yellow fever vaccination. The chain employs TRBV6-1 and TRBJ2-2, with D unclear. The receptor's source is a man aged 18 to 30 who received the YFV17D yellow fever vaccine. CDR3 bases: TGTGCCAGCAGTGAACGGCGGCAAAGTGCCACATGGGGGGAGCTGTTTTTT. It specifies CASSERRQSATWGELFF.